This TCR beta chain was sequenced for a study of identical twins. Germline trimming cut 3 bases from V and 6 bases from J; bases unmatched to any gene: 10. Germline V gives CDR1 MRHNA, CDR2 SNTAGT. The CDR3 is 16 residues long. TCRdb reprocessed the 5' RACE reads with MiXCR, giving one entry per CDR3 protein. The sample has under 300,000 distinct CDR3 sequences, roughly 13% seen once; the top ten hold 3.5% to 5%. The same sample was also studied in work on yellow fever vaccine responses in identical twins.

The source is a woman under 30 in good health. The rearrangement joins TRBV6-4 to TRBJ2-1; 8 bases agree with TRBD2. The sample consisted of memory (CD45RO+) T cells sorted from blood. DNA of the CDR3: TGTGCCAGCAGTGAATCTTCCAGCGGGAGTTCCAATGAGCAGTTCTTC. Translation: CASSESSSGSSNEQFF.